This T cell receptor (beta chain) stems from a study of radiotherapy plus CTLA-4 blockade in lung cancer. Across the study: Disease control reached around 30%, with objective responses in approximately 17%.

Method: immunoSEQ multiplex PCR; TCRdb's copy keeps in-frame clones and lacks some. The table has 81,000 or so clones, over 70% seen once. Patients had chemo-refractory metastatic non-small-cell lung cancer and received focal radiation plus CTLA-4 blockade that used ipilimumab. The material was peripheral blood, obtained from a patient treated with radiotherapy plus ipilimumab. The receptor was derived from a human donor with non-small cell lung cancer whose response to radiotherapy plus ipilimumab could not be evaluated. Some clones in this sample may be carry-over from other donors' samples.

Here the CDR3 DNA reads TGTGCCACCAGCAGAGTTCCGGCAGGGGGTTGGAATGAGCAGTTCTTC. It translates to CATSRVPAGGWNEQFF. The rearrangement joins TRBV15 to TRBJ2-1, with 7 bases fitting TRBD1. The CDR3 spans 16 residues. Germline trimming cut 1 base from V and 7 bases from J; bases unmatched to any gene: 10. The germline CDR1 and CDR2 sequences are LNHNV and YYDKDF (reference sequence).